Following are 7 T cell receptor beta chains from one sample sequenced in a study of a mutant IDH1 vaccine in newly diagnosed glioma. TCRdb's copy holds only in-frame clones and misses some; the assay was immunoSEQ multiplex PCR. The sample holds about 62,000 clones, about 88% seen once. The time point was: week 11, during vaccination. Each vaccine dose was 300 ug of mutant IDH1 20-mer peptide, with topical imiquimod. Their cognate antigens are unknown. The sequencing used PBMCs, collected from a glioma patient whose treatment included an IDH1 peptide vaccine. The receptors derive from a man between 35 and 55 years old with glioma.

The V and J genes are TRBV4-3 and TRBJ2-7; either TRBD1 or TRBD2 may supply D (6 bases each). Trimming shortened V by 0 bases and J by 12 bases, and 24 bases separated the two germline ends. Germline CDR1 and CDR2: LGHNA and YSLEER. This CDR3 spans 16 amino acids. CDR3 loop: CASSQDVSLGGRVPYF. CDR3 bases: TGCGCCAGCAGCCAAGATGTAAGTTTGGGGGGCCGTGTTCCGTACTTC.

The chain combines TRBV14 with TRBJ1-4, with a tentative D call TRBD1 (6 bases). V was pared by 3 bases and J by 10 bases, with 12 bases between. CDR1 is SGHDN, CDR2 FVKESK, per germline. This CDR3 spans 13 amino acids. CDR3 sequence (DNA): TGTGCCAGCAGCCATATGTCACAGGGAAAACTGTTTTTT. Its translation is CASSHMSQGKLFF.

V usage is TRBV2 and J usage is TRBJ2-7; 10 nucleotides line up with TRBD2. The germline CDR1 and CDR2 sequences are SNHLY and FYNNEI. V lost 0 bases and J lost 6; bases outside the gene matches: 8. The CDR3 runs to 16 residues. CDR3 sequence: CASSEARTAGGPEQYV. In nucleotides, the CDR3 is TGTGCCAGCAGTGAAGCGAGGACAGCGGGGGGGCCCGAGCAGTACGTC.

The chain recombines TRBV4-2 with TRBJ1-4; D gene unclear. CDR1 is LGHNA, CDR2 YNFKEQ, per germline. Trimming cost V 1 base and J 0 bases, with 6 bases left between them. The CDR3 loop spans 15 amino acids. The DNA for the CDR3 is TGTGCCAGCAGCCAAGTCGACTCAACTAATGAAAAACTGTTTTTT. Translating gives CASSQVDSTNEKLFF.

V gene TRBV19 combines with J gene TRBJ2-7; no clear D gene. This CDR3 spans 13 amino acids. Deletions cut 6 bases from V and 2 bases from J, with 11 bases between. The germline gives CDR1 LNHDA, CDR2 SQIVND (reference sequence). CDR3 region: CASSPGRTYEQYF. In nucleotides, the CDR3 is TGTGCCAGTAGCCCAGGACGCACCTACGAGCAGTACTTC.

The chain couples TRBV19 to TRBJ1-1; TRBD1 matches 8 bases. Trimming removed 6 bases from V and 4 bases from J; junction bases left unmatched: 4. CDR1 is LNHDA and CDR2 is SQIVND in the germline V gene (reference sequence). There are 13 residues in the CDR3. CDR3 bases: TGTGCCAGTAGGATACAGGGGGGCACTGAAGCTTTCTTT. Protein: CASRIQGGTEAFF.

The chain carries TRBV10-2 and TRBJ1-1; possibly TRBD1 for D (5 bases). Trimming pared 2 bases from V and 3 bases from J, leaving 13 bases between. CDR3 size: 15 residues. Per germline, CDR1 WSHSY and CDR2 SAAADI. For the CDR3, the DNA is TGCGCCAGCAGTGAGGTGGCTTGGGGGGACACTGAAGCTTTCTTT. This sequence encodes CASSEVAWGDTEAFF.